The 6 T cell receptor beta chains below come from one sample, sequenced in a study of cytomegalovirus exposure and HLA in healthy donors. Some clones are missing from TCRdb's copy, which holds only in-frame ones; the method was immunoSEQ multiplex PCR. The sample contains 150,000 to 200,000 clones, around 85% of which appear only once. Sequencing was done on a sample of PBMCs. The receptors originated from a man aged 18 to 30 in good health and CMV-seropositive.

The genes are TRBV11-2 and TRBJ1-2, with a tentative D call TRBD1 (6 bases). V gave up 5 bases and J gave up 4 bases, with 8 bases separating them. Germline V gene data show CDR1 as SGHAT and CDR2 as FQNNGV. CDR3 length: 12 amino acids. The CDR3 spells CASSQGGYGYTF. The CDR3 DNA sequence: TGTGCCAGCAGCCAAGGGGGCTATGGCTACACCTTC.

The V and J genes are TRBV28 and TRBJ2-3, with D possibly being TRBD2 (6 bases). The CDR3 is made up of 15 amino acids. The germline CDR1 and CDR2 sequences are MDHEN and SYDVKM. The V gene lost 7 bases and the J gene lost 1 base, with 15 bases spanning the gap. CDR3 nucleotides: TGTGCCAGCACCGCGGAGGGTAGGGGCACAGATACGCAGTATTTT. It codes for CASTAEGRGTDTQYF.

A single count supports this clone. The rearrangement links TRBV5-1 to TRBJ2-3, with TRBD1 as a possible D gene (6 bases). Germline CDR1 is SGHRS and CDR2 is YFSETQ. Trimming pared 0 bases from V and 4 bases from J, leaving 9 bases between. This CDR3 region has 14 residues. The CDR3 DNA is TGCGCCAGCAGCTTGGGCACAGGGTCAGATACGCAGTATTTT. Translation gives CASSLGTGSDTQYF.

The table lists this clone with a count of one. The chain employs TRBV7-9 and TRBJ2-7, with D tentatively TRBD1 (5 bases). Per germline, CDR1 SEHNR and CDR2 FQNEAQ (reference sequence). The CDR3 has 11 residues. The ends were cut back, 4 bases at V and 6 bases at J, with 7 bases in the middle. The CDR3 region is CASSSGFEQYF. In DNA, the CDR3 is TGTGCCAGCAGCTCAGGGTTCGAGCAGTACTTC.

V usage is TRBV6-6 and J usage is TRBJ1-5; D might be TRBD1 (5 bases). The CDR3 loop spans 15 amino acids. Between the trimmed V and J ends, which lost 8 bases and 9 bases, there was a span of 23 bases. The germline CDR1 and CDR2 sequences are MNHNY and SVGAGI (reference sequence). In nucleotides, the CDR3 is TGTGCCAGCGGGGGGGGGAGGGGCGTGGTGGTGCCCCAGCATTTT. It is translated as CASGGGRGVVVPQHF.

The chain carries TRBV10-2 and TRBJ1-1; weak D call: TRBD1 (6 bases). The V end was cut by 0 bases, the J end by 7 bases, with 12 bases between. The germline CDR1 and CDR2 sequences are WSHSY and SAAADI. The CDR3 runs to 14 residues. The CDR3 sequence is CASSESLGAFEAFF. The CDR3 nucleotides are TGCGCCAGCAGTGAGTCTCTGGGGGCCTTTGAAGCTTTCTTT.